The T cell receptor (beta chain) described here comes from a study of blood T cell repertoires in COVID-19. About the research overall: From the United States, Italy and Spain came samples of acute and convalescent COVID-19. PBMCs, B-cell-depleted T cells, or T cells were the source of the cDNA or gDNA that made up the material.

After removal of 1 base from V and 6 bases from J, the junction contained 9 bases not matched to a gene. CDR3 length: 17 residues. Germline CDR1 is LGHNA and CDR2 is YNFKEQ. Source study methods: From reference gene primer amplification, estimates of nucleated cell counts were derived. The protocol was immunoSEQ multiplex PCR, while the TCRdb copy is restricted to in-frame clones and leaves out a portion. The V and J calls and clone size were taken over from that table, and D and trimming were inferred from the DNA. The top ten clones hold over 2% of a sample with some 220,000 clones, roughly 85% of them seen once. This clone was counted a single time.

The chain links TRBV4-2 to TRBJ1-4, with 9 nucleotides matching TRBD1. Input material: peripheral blood. This clonotype was sampled from a woman between 65 and 79 years old with COVID-19, enrolled during active disease. CDR3 region: CASSQVRTGGQDEKLFF. CDR3 nucleotides: TGTGCCAGCAGCCAAGTGCGTACAGGGGGCCAGGATGAAAAACTGTTTTTT.